Listed below are T cell receptor beta chains from one sample, sequenced in a study of blood T cell repertoires in COVID-19. Only in-frame clones appear in the TCRdb table, and some are missing; sequencing was by immunoSEQ multiplex PCR. The sample holds 130,000 or so clones, 80% to 90% seen once. The sample was peripheral blood. The receptors originated from a man older than 75 with active or convalescent COVID-19. Each CDR3 is given without its conserved first and last residue. A row's size may be missing; if present it is once, few, many or a size class.

abundance,v_gene,j_gene,CDR3aa
.,TRBV30,TRBJ2-5,AWKGGYQETQY
.,TRBV6-2/TRBV6-3,TRBJ2-1,ASTPYSASYNEQF
few,TRBV28,TRBJ1-6,ASSLPRGPLH
.,TRBV30,TRBJ1-1,AWSVGGQGMKLF
.,TRBV30,TRBJ1-4,AWRGLDRATNEKLF
.,TRBV6-2/TRBV6-3,TRBJ2-5,ASSHPQETQY
.,TRBV6-5,TRBJ1-4,ASNPSGSTNEKLF
.,TRBV29-1,TRBJ2-2,SVERGTVGGGELF
.,TRBV4-3,TRBJ1-6,ASSQGLTINSPLH
.,TRBV27,TRBJ2-5,ASSETSGRSRQY
.,TRBV5-6,TRBJ1-2,ASSLDIQVSDGYT
.,TRBV18,TRBJ1-3,ASSPQRAISGNTIY
.,TRBV5-4,TRBJ1-3,ASSLNQGGNTIY
.,TRBV18,TRBJ2-2,ASPPRQGWNTGELF
.,TRBV6-5,TRBJ2-7,ASQSVQGAVEQY
.,TRBV10-3,TRBJ1-4,AISETGLPTNEKLF
.,TRBV9,TRBJ1-3,ASSVEAGTGNTIY
.,TRBV11-3,TRBJ2-4,ASSLDHIAKNIQY
.,TRBV7-8,TRBJ1-5,ASSLEQGQPQH
.,TRBV10-3,TRBJ2-3,AITPGLAGGTDTQY
.,TRBV2,TRBJ2-3,ASRPSSGGPDTQY
.,TRBV7-2,TRBJ1-1,ASSIPDRGRAAEAF